Listed below are T cell receptor beta chains from one sample, sequenced in a study of cytomegalovirus exposure and HLA in healthy donors. The protocol was immunoSEQ multiplex PCR, while the TCRdb copy is restricted to in-frame clones and leaves out a portion. In the table there are over 150,000 clones, 68% of which are singletons. The sequenced sample consisted of PBMCs. These receptor sequences come from a woman in her late teens or twenties in good health and CMV-seropositive. CDR3s include the opening cysteine and the closing phenylalanine or tryptophan. D genes are given only for firm matches. The listing skips clone size in some rows; elsewhere it reads once, few, many or a size class.

TRBV30,NA,NA,13,TRBJ1-2,CAWATQGSDGYTF,TGTGCCTGGGCCACTCAGGGGTCGGATGGCTACACCTTC
TRBV10-3,NA,NA,14,TRBJ1-1,CAISSGQQNTEAFF,TGTGCCATCAGTAGTGGGCAGCAAAACACTGAAGCTTTCTTT
TRBV29-1,NA,NA,12,TRBJ2-1,CSVESLRNEQFF,TGCAGCGTTGAAAGTCTACGCAATGAGCAGTTCTTC
TRBV7-9,NA,NA,14,TRBJ2-3,CASSLWPGGNTQYF,TGTGCCAGCAGCTTATGGCCTGGAGGGAATACGCAGTATTTT
TRBV15,NA,NA,15,TRBJ1-5,CATSRERQTVQPQHF,TGTGCCACCAGCAGAGAAAGACAGACCGTCCAGCCCCAGCATTTT
TRBV11-2,NA,NA,15,TRBJ2-3,CASSSRRQDTDTQYF,TGTGCCAGCAGCTCTCGGAGGCAGGACACAGATACGCAGTATTTT
TRBV7-9,once,TRBD1,14,TRBJ2-7,CASSSDPTGGAFYF,TGTGCCAGCAGCTCAGATCCGACAGGGGGCGCGTTTTACTTC
TRBV6-6,NA,NA,15,TRBJ2-3,CASSYSNRGTDTQYF,TGTGCCAGCAGTTACTCCAACAGGGGCACAGATACGCAGTATTTT
TRBV5-1,few,TRBD2,16,TRBJ2-5,CASSKAGLATSETQYF,TGCGCCAGCTCAAAAGCGGGACTGGCGACGTCCGAGACCCAGTACTTC
TRBV27,few,TRBD1,14,TRBJ2-3,CASSFRAGGDTQYF,TGTGCCAGCAGTTTTCGGGCAGGGGGAGATACGCAGTATTTT
TRBV7-2,once,TRBD2,16,TRBJ2-1,CASSLAASGAYNEQFF,TGTGCCAGCAGCTTAGCGGCCAGCGGGGCCTACAATGAGCAGTTCTTC
TRBV7-2,NA,TRBD1,18,TRBJ1-5,CASSLAGTGKYSNQPQHF,TGTGCCAGCAGCTTAGCGGGGACAGGGAAATATAGCAATCAGCCCCAGCATTTT
TRBV6-1,NA,TRBD1,14,TRBJ1-2,CASSSTGGGHGYTF,TGTGCCAGCAGCTCGACAGGGGGCGGACATGGCTACACCTTC
TRBV7-8,NA,NA,15,TRBJ2-2,CASSRRGAGTGELFF,TGTGCCTCCTCCCGTCGGGGGGCGGGCACCGGGGAGCTGTTTTTT